A single sample is the source of the 2 T cell receptor beta chains below, sequenced in a study of follicular helper T cells after annual influenza vaccination. Using immunoSEQ multiplex PCR, the repertoire was profiled, and TCRdb retains in-frame clones only, with some absent. The sample holds over 2,000 clones, around 87% seen once. The sample's time point: 2015-2016 season, pre-vaccination. The source was CXCR5- memory CD4+ T cells sorted from blood, collected on the day of influenza vaccination. These receptors were taken from an adult who received the influenza vaccine.

CDR3: CASSVKQGGEQYF. The CDR3 bases are TGTGCCAGTAGTGTGAAACAGGGCGGGGAGCAGTACTTC. The J gene is TRBJ2-7, the V gene TRBV19; TRBD1 is a possible D gene (6 bases). This CDR3 is 13 amino acids long. CDR1 is LNHDA, CDR2 SQIVND, per germline (reference sequence). Trimming shortened V by 5 bases and J by 7 bases, and 15 bases separated the two germline ends.

V gene TRBV7-9 combines with J gene TRBJ1-1; 7 nucleotides line up with TRBD1. Germline V CDR1 and CDR2: SEHNR, FQNEAQ (reference sequence). Trimming cost V 5 bases and J 2 bases; bases outside gene matches: 8. This CDR3 spans 15 amino acids. In nucleotides, the CDR3 is TGTGCCAGCAGCCCTGACAGGGTCCGAAACACTGAAGCTTTCTTT. This sequence encodes CASSPDRVRNTEAFF.